The entry below gives a single T cell receptor beta chain sequence along with its context. V was cut by 1 base and J by 2 bases, with 12 bases left in between. The CDR3 length is 16 residues. The germline gives CDR1 MNHEY, CDR2 SVGAGI. The data belong to a study of control samples from healthy donors and cancer patients. This table comes from immunoSEQ multiplex PCR, and its TCRdb copy is limited to in-frame clones, with some not included. The data hold 54,000 or so clones, with roughly 96% observed a single time. This sequence originates from a man aged 25-45 years in good health. Specimen: blood. The chain has TRBV6-5 and TRBJ2-1, with a possible D match to TRBD2 (6 bases). The CDR3, as DNA: TGTGCCAGCAGTTACTTCCCCGGGAGCGCCTACAATGAGCAGTTCTTC. This encodes CASSYFPGSAYNEQFF.